One sample yielded the 3 T cell receptor beta chains listed below, sequenced in a study of blood T cell repertoires in COVID-19. The method was immunoSEQ multiplex PCR; TCRdb's version includes in-frame clones alone and lacks a portion of them. Here the sample spans roughly 220,000 clones, roughly 80% being singletons. Sequenced input: peripheral blood. The receptors were gathered from a woman of 80 years or more with COVID-19, enrolled during active disease.

This rearrangement joins TRBV6-5 to TRBJ1-1, with D unresolved. CDR3 size: 15 residues. Germline V gene lookup returns CDR1 MNHEY and CDR2 SVGAGI. Trimming pared 3 bases from V and 0 bases from J, leaving 11 bases between. The chain's CDR3 is CASSYADIMNTEAFF. The CDR3 nucleotides read TGTGCCAGCAGTTATGCAGACATCATGAACACTGAAGCTTTCTTT.

The V gene is TRBV9, the J gene TRBJ1-1, with D maybe TRBD1 (6 bases). V lost 4 bases to trimming and J lost 1 base, with 14 bases between them. The CDR3 covers 15 residues. Germline V CDR1 and CDR2: SGDLS, YYNGEE. The CDR3: CASSPPGGPNTEAFF. CDR3 nucleotides: TGTGCCAGCAGCCCACCGGGGGGCCCGAACACTGAAGCTTTCTTT. Full variable domain (remainder filled in from reference TRBV9 and TRBJ1-1): DSGVTQTPKHLITATGQRVTLRCSPRSGDLSVYWYQQSLDQGLQFLIQYYNGEERAKGNILERFSAQQFPDLHSELNLSSLELGDSALYFCASSPPGGPNTEAFFGQGTRLTVV.

The chain employs TRBV4-1 and TRBJ2-3; D not certain. V lost 4 bases and J lost 2, with 13 bases in between. The germline V gene encodes CDR1 MGHRA and CDR2 YSYEKL. The CDR3 runs to 15 residues. The CDR3 bases are TGCGCCAGCAGCCCTCAGGATCTTACCACAGATACGCAGTATTTT. This gives the protein CASSPQDLTTDTQYF.